One and the same sample provided the 5 T cell receptor beta chains below, sequenced in a study of response to subunit inactivated influenza vaccine. TCRdb reanalysed the RT-PCR reads using MiXCR and keeps one entry per CDR3 protein. Counted here are roughly 790,000 distinct CDR3 sequences, 20% to 25% occurring once; the ten biggest clones make up 9.5% to 13%. Sequenced here: PBMCs from blood, sampled roughly 5 days after vaccination. The source is a man aged 50 or older who received an inactivated influenza vaccine.

This clonotype came up once. This chain connects TRBV20-1 to TRBJ1-1; TRBD1 agrees at 7 bases. CDR1 is DFQATT, CDR2 SNEGSKA, per germline (reference sequence). The V and J ends lost 2 bases and 1 base, in that order; junction bases with no gene match: 7. The CDR3 spans 15 residues. CDR3 sequence: CSARPATGANTEAFF. The CDR3 DNA is TGCAGTGCTAGACCAGCTACAGGGGCGAACACTGAAGCTTTCTTT.

This clonotype occurred many times. The chain carries TRBV12-3 or TRBV12-4 and TRBJ1-3; D may be TRBD1 (6 bases). Trimming shortened V by 6 bases and J by 0 bases, and 12 bases separated the two germline ends. This CDR3 has 15 residues. CDR3 sequence reads: CASRDTGSSGNTIYF. CDR3 DNA: TGTGCCAGCAGGGATACAGGGAGCTCTGGAAACACCATATATTTT.

This clonotype has at least ten counts. The chain uses TRBV7-2 and TRBJ2-5, with a weak D call TRBD1 (5 bases). The germline V gene encodes CDR1 SGHTA and CDR2 FQGNSA. The CDR3 consists of 16 residues. V dropped 0 bases and J dropped 6 bases, with 17 bases sitting between them. The CDR3 protein is CASSLAPTEVRQTQYF. DNA of the CDR3: TGTGCCAGCAGCTTAGCACCGACAGAGGTTCGGCAGACCCAGTACTTC.

This clonotype was seen ten or more times. This chain joins TRBV28 and TRBJ2-7; 7 bases agree with TRBD2. This CDR3 spans 14 amino acids. Looked up from germline, CDR1 is MDHEN and CDR2 is SYDVKM. The V gene end was trimmed by 1 base and the J gene end by 6 bases; junction bases not matched to a gene: 6. CDR3 DNA: TGTGCCAGCAGTTTATCGGGAGGCAATGGCGAGCAGTACTTC. It codes for CASSLSGGNGEQYF.

This rearrangement joins TRBV9 to TRBJ2-1, with D possibly TRBD2 on 6 matching bases. Trimming cost V 6 bases and J 7 bases, with 8 bases left between them. Per germline, CDR1 SGDLS and CDR2 YYNGEE. This CDR3 is built from 11 residues. The CDR3 nucleotides are TGTGCCAGCAAGCGGGTTAATGAGCAGTTCTTC. Translated, it gives CASKRVNEQFF. The whole variable domain, remainder taken from reference TRBV9 and TRBJ2-1, is DSGVTQTPKHLITATGQRVTLRCSPRSGDLSVYWYQQSLDQGLQFLIQYYNGEERAKGNILERFSAQQFPDLHSELNLSSLELGDSALYFCASKRVNEQFFGPGTRLTVL.